The text below deals with one T cell receptor beta chain. The data were obtained in a study of blood T cell repertoires in COVID-19. The repertoire was sequenced with immunoSEQ multiplex PCR; TCRdb's copy has only in-frame clones and lacks some. The table lists about 180,000 clones, 70% to 90% of them singletons. Germline V gene data show CDR1 as SGDLS and CDR2 as YYNGEE. The trim removed 3 bases at V and 3 bases at J, leaving 5 bases unmatched. The CDR3 loop spans 16 amino acids. V is TRBV9 and J is TRBJ2-1; 11 bases map to TRBD2. The receptor was isolated from a human donor with active or convalescent COVID-19. The donor label of this sample is uncertain. The material sequenced was peripheral blood. The CDR3 reads CASSAGLADFYNEQFF. The CDR3 nucleotides are TGTGCCAGCAGCGCGGGACTAGCGGATTTCTACAATGAGCAGTTCTTC.